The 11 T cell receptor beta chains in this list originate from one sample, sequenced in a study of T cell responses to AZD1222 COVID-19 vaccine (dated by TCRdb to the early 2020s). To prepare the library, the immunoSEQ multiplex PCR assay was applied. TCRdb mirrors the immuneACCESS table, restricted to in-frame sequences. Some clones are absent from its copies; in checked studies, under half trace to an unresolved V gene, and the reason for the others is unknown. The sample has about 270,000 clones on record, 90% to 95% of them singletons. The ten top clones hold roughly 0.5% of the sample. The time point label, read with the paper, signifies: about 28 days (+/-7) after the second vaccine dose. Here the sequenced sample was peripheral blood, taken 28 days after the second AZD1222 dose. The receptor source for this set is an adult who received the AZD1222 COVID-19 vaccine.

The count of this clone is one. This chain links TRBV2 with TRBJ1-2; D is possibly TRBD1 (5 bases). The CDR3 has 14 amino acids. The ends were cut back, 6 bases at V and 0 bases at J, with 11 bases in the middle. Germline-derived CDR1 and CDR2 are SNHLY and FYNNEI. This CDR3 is CASRAGPANYGYTF. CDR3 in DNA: TGTGCCAGCAGGGCAGGGCCGGCTAACTATGGCTACACCTTC.

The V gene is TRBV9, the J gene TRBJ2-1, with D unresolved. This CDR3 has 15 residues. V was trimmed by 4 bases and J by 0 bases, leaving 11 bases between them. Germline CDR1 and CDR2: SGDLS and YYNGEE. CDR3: CASSPPVSSYNEQFF. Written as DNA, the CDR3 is TGTGCCAGCAGCCCTCCGGTTAGCTCCTACAATGAGCAGTTCTTC.

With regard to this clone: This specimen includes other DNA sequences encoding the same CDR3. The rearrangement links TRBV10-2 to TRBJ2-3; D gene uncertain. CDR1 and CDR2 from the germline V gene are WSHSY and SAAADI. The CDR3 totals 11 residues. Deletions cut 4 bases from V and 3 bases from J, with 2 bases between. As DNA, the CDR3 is TGCGCCAGCAGTGCGACAGATACGCAGTATTTT. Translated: CASSATDTQYF.

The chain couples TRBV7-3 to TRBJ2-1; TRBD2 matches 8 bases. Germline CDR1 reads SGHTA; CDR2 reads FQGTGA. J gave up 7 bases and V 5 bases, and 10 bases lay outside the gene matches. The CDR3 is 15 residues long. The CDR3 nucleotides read TGTGCCAGCAGCACTTCCGGGACTAGGGGAAATGAGCAGTTCTTC. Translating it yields CASSTSGTRGNEQFF. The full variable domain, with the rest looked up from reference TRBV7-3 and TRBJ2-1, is GAGVSQTPSNKVTEKGKYVELRCDPISGHTALYWYRQSLGQGPEFLIYFQGTGAADDSGLPNDRFFAVRPEGSVSTLKIQRTERGDSAVYLCASSTSGTRGNEQFFGPGTRLTVL.

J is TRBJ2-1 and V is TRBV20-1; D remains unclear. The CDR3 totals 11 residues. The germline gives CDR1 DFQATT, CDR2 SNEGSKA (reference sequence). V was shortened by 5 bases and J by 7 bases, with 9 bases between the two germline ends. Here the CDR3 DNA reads TGCAGTGCTGGCCCCCTGAATGAGCAGTTCTTC. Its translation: CSAGPLNEQFF.

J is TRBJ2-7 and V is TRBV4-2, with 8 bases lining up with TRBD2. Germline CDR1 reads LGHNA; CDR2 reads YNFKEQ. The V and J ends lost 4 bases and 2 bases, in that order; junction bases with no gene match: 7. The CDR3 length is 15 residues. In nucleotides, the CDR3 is TGTGCCAGCAGCCCCGCCGGGGGGGGAACCTACGAGCAGTACTTC. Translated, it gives CASSPAGGGTYEQYF.

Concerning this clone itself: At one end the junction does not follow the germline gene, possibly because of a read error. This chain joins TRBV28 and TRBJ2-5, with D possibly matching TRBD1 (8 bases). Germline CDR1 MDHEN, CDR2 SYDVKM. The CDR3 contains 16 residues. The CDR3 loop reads CATSTNRGGTQETQYF. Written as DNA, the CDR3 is TGTGCCACCAGTACTAACAGGGGGGGGACCCAAGAGACCCAGTACTTC.

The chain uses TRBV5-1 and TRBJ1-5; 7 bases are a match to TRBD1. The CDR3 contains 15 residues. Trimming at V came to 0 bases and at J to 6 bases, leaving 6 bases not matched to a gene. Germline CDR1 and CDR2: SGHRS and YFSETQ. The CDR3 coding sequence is TGCGCCAGCAGCTTGGACGGGACAGCCGGTCAGCCCCAGCATTTT. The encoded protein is CASSLDGTAGQPQHF.

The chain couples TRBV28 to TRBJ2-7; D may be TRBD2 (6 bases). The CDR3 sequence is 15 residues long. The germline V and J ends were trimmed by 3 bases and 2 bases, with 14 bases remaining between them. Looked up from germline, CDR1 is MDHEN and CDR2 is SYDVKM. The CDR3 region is CASSLAGPRAYEQYF. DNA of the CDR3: TGTGCCAGCAGTTTGGCGGGACCGAGGGCCTACGAGCAGTACTTC. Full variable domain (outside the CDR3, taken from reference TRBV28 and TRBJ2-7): DVKVTQSSRYLVKRTGEKVFLECVQDMDHENMFWYRQDPGLGLRLIYFSYDVKMKEKGDIPEGYSVSREKKERFSLILESASTNQTSMYLCASSLAGPRAYEQYFGPGTRLTVT.

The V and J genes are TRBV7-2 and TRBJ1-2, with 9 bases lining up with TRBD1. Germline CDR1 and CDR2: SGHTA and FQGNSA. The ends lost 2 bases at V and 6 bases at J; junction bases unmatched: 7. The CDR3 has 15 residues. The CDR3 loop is CASSLPKGQGDGYTF. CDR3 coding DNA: TGTGCCAGCAGCTTACCCAAGGGACAGGGAGATGGCTACACCTTC.

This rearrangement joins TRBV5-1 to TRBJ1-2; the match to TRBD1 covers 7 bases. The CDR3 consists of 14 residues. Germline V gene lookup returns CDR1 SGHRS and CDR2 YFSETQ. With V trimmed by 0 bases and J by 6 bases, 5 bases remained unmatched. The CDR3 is CASSLARGTDGYTF. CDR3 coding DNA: TGCGCCAGCAGCTTGGCAAGGGGGACAGATGGCTACACCTTC.